This TCR beta chain was found in a study of T cell responses to AZD1222 COVID-19 vaccine. Study-wide context: Second-dose intervals near 4 or 12 weeks were combined. Findings of the study overall: Every sample of the repertoires postdated the peak T cell response.

As for this clone: What it recognizes is unknown.

V gave up 8 bases and J gave up 5 bases, with 18 bases separating them. CDR3 length equals 14 residues. Per the germline V gene, CDR1 is MNHEY and CDR2 is SVGAGI. Assay: immunoSEQ multiplex PCR; the TCRdb copy retains only in-frame clones and omits some. In the table there are about 120,000 clones, 80% to 95% of which are singletons. The sequence was collected from an adult in good health. This chain joins TRBV6-5 and TRBJ1-2, with D unclear. Specimen: peripheral blood, collected on day 0 of AZD1222 vaccination. In nucleotides, the CDR3 is TGTGCCAGCTTAAAGGCCCAACCCCCTTATGGCTACACCTTC. Translation gives CASLKAQPPYGYTF.